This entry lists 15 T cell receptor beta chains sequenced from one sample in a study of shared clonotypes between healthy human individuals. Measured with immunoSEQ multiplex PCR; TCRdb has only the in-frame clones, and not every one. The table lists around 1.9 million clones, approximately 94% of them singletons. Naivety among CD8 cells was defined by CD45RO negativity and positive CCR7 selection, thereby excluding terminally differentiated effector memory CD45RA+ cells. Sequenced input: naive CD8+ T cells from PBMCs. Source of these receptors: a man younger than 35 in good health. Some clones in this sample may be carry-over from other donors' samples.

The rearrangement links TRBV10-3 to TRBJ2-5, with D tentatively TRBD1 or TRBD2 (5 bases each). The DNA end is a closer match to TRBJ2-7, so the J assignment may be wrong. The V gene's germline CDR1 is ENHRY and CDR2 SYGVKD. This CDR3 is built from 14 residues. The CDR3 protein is CAISGGATTYEQYF. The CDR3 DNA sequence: TGTGCCATCAGTGGAGGGGCTACGACCTACGAGCAGTACTTC.

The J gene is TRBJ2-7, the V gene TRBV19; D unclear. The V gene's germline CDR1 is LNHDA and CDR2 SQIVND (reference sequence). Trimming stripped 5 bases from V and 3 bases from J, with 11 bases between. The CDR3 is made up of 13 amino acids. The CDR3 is CASSLRPNYEQYF. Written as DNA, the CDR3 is TGTGCCAGTAGTCTCCGACCGAACTACGAGCAGTACTTC.

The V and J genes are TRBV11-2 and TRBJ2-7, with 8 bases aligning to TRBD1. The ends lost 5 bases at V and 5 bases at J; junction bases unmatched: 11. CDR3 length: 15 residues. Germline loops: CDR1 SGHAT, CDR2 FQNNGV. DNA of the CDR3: TGTGCCAGCAGCCACGGACAGGGAGGATATGACGAGCAGTACTTC. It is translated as CASSHGQGGYDEQYF.

The chain's CDR3 is CATSRDPPSGENTGELFF. CDR3 nucleotides: TGTGCCACCAGCAGAGATCCGCCTAGCGGGGAGAACACCGGGGAGCTGTTTTTT. The chain uses TRBV15 and TRBJ2-2; TRBD2 matches at 9 bases. The CDR3 length is 18 residues. Looked up from germline, CDR1 is LNHNV and CDR2 is YYDKDF (reference sequence). V dropped 0 bases and J dropped 1; count of bases not matched to a gene: 6.

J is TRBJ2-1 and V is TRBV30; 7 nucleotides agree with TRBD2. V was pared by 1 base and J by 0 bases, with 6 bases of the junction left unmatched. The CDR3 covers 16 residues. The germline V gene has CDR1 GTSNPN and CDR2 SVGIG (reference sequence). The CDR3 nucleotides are TGTGCCTGGAGTGCCATGGGCGGGAGCTCCTACAATGAGCAGTTCTTC. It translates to CAWSAMGGSSYNEQFF.

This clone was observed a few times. The CDR3 reads CASSMRGVFQPQHF. CDR3 coding DNA: TGTGCCAGTAGTATGAGAGGGGTTTTTCAGCCCCAGCATTTT. The chain is built from TRBV19 and TRBJ1-5, with D perhaps TRBD1 (5 bases). The CDR3 is 14 amino acids. Germline V gene lookup returns CDR1 LNHDA and CDR2 SQIVND (reference sequence). Trimming shortened V by 3 bases and J by 6 bases, and 12 bases separated the two germline ends.

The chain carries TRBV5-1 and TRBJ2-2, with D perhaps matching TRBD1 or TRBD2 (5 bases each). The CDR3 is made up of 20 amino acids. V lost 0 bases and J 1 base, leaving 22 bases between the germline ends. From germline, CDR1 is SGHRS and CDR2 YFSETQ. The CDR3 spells CASSLVVLLGVSRNTGELFF. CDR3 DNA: TGCGCCAGCAGCTTGGTAGTTTTACTGGGGGTATCAAGGAACACCGGGGAGCTGTTTTTT.

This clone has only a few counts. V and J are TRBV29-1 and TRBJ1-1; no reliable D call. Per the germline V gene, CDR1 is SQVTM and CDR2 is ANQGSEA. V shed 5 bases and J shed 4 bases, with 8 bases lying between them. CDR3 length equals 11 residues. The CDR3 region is CSVLQITEAFF. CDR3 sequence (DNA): TGCAGCGTTCTACAGATCACTGAAGCTTTCTTT.

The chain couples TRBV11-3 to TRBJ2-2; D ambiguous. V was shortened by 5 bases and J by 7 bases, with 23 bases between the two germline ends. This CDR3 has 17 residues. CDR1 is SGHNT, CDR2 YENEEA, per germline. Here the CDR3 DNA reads TGTGCCAGCAGCCCCGGTTTTGGTCTAGGAATTAACGGGGAGCTGTTTTTT. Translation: CASSPGFGLGINGELFF.

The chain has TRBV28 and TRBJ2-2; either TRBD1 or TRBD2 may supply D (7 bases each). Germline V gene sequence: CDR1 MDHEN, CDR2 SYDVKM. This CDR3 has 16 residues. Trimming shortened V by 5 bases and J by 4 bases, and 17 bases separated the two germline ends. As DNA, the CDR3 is TGTGCCAGCAGTCCCCGGGTCAGGGGGGGCACCGGGGAGCTGTTTTTT. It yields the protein CASSPRVRGGTGELFF.

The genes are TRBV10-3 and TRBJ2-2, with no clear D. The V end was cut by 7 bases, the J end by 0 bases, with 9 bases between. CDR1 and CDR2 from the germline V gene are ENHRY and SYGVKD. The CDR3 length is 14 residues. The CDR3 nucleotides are TGTGCCATCAAGGGCAGCCCGAACACCGGGGAGCTGTTTTTT. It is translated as CAIKGSPNTGELFF.

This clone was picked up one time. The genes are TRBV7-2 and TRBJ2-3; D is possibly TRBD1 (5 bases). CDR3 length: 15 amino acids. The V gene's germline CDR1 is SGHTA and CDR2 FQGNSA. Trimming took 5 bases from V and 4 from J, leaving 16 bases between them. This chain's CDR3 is CASSATGRVADTQYF. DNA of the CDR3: TGTGCCAGCAGCGCAACAGGAAGGGTCGCAGATACGCAGTATTTT.

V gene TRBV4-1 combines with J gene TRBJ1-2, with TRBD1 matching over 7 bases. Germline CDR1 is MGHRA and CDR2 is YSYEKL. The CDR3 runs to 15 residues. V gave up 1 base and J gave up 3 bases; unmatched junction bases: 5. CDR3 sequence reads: CASSQGAGGYYGYTF. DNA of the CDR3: TGCGCCAGCAGCCAAGGGGCAGGGGGTTACTATGGCTACACCTTC.

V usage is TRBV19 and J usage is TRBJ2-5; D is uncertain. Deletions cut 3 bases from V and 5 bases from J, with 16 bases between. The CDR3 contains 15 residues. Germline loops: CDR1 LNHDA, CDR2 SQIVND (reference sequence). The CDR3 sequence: CASSINPRVGETQYF. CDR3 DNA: TGTGCCAGTAGTATCAACCCCCGGGTGGGGGAGACCCAGTACTTC. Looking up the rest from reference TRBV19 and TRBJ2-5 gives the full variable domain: DGGITQSPKYLFRKEGQNVTLSCEQNLNHDAMYWYRQDPGQGLRLIYYSQIVNDFQKGDIAEGYSVSREKKESFPLTVTSAQKNPTAFYLCASSINPRVGETQYFGPGTRLLVL.

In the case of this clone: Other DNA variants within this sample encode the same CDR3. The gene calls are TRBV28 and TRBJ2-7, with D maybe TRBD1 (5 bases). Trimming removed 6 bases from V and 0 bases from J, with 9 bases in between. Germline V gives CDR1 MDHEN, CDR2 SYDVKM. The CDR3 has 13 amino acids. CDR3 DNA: TGTGCCAGCAGGTCAGACAGCTCCTACGAGCAGTACTTC. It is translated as CASRSDSSYEQYF.